The rows below give T cell receptor beta chains drawn from one sample of a study of blood T cell repertoires in COVID-19. TCRdb's copy holds only in-frame clones and misses some; the assay was immunoSEQ multiplex PCR. The sample gives about 180,000 clones, approximately 90% of which show up once; about 4.1% is in the top ten. The sample consisted of peripheral blood. Source of these receptors: a woman between 25 and 40 years old with acute or convalescent COVID-19. Both conserved end residues are part of each CDR3.

TRBV9	TRBJ2-2	CASSVHGTSGMNTGELFF
TRBV28	TRBJ2-1	CATARAYNEQFF
TRBV6-6	TRBJ1-5	CASRPDRQPQHF
TRBV5-5	TRBJ2-1	CASSSTGETNNEQFF
TRBV2	TRBJ1-5	CASSAGIQPQHF
TRBV13	TRBJ2-7	CASSFGYEQYF
TRBV6-5	TRBJ1-5	CASRLREGNQPQHF
TRBV7-2	TRBJ2-7	CASSLSTSYEQYF
TRBV5-1	TRBJ1-1	CASRRNADTEAFF
TRBV29-1	TRBJ1-1	CSVGGGMNTEAFF
TRBV9	TRBJ2-1	CASSTRLADYNEQFF
TRBV5-1	TRBJ2-1	CASSPTTSINEQFF
TRBV5-1	TRBJ2-3	CASSPSGRATDTQYF
TRBV27	TRBJ2-1	CASSPNPVRNEQFF
TRBV11-2	TRBJ1-3	CASSLGQTGNTIYF
TRBV5-4	TRBJ2-7	CASSLGSPYEQYF
TRBV19	TRBJ2-6	CATRSGANVLTF
TRBV27	TRBJ2-1	CASNQAASYNEQFF
TRBV28	TRBJ2-7	CASSLRVFYEQYF
TRBV7-6	TRBJ2-3	CASSFGGTDTQYF
TRBV5-1	TRBJ2-1	CASSFSGTSSYNEQFF
TRBV11-2	TRBJ1-2	CASRATGINYGYTF
TRBV7-8	TRBJ2-1	CASSSEGSSNSYNEQFF
TRBV20-1	TRBJ1-2	CSAHNRGSYTF
TRBV5-1	TRBJ1-1	CASSLEGAAFF
TRBV7-9	TRBJ1-4	CASGTGGQEKLFF
TRBV7-9	TRBJ1-1	CASSFGQAPNTEAFF
TRBV7-2	TRBJ2-2	CASSPRTSGRELFF
TRBV2	TRBJ1-3	CASRQGQGYF
TRBV2	TRBJ2-1	CASKNTGVRAPETYNEQFF
TRBV6-5	TRBJ2-7	CASKNRPSSYEQYF
TRBV9	TRBJ2-2	CASSVDGTGELFF
TRBV19	TRBJ2-6	CASSSWTDSGANVLTF
TRBV5-6	TRBJ1-4	CASSLAGQGGNEKLFF
TRBV2	TRBJ2-6	CATPMGGSTSGANVLTF
TRBV5-8	TRBJ2-3	CASSPGLAGVRDTQYF
TRBV28	TRBJ1-2	CASRLSTGNYGYTF
TRBV10-3	TRBJ1-5	CAISETGNWDQPQHF
TRBV6-5	TRBJ2-3	CASSGLAAYVATQYF
TRBV30	TRBJ2-3	CAWSVLTDTQYF
TRBV27	TRBJ2-7	CASSLSAGGFYEQYF
TRBV6-2/TRBV6-3	TRBJ1-1	CASSFGQGTEAFF
TRBV27	TRBJ1-2	CASSLIGSPGILDGYTF
TRBV3-1/TRBV3-2	TRBJ2-7	CASSPSSAHEQYF
TRBV6-1	TRBJ2-1	CASSDRGSHSYNEQFF
TRBV3-1/TRBV3-2	TRBJ1-6	CASSAIVQGNSPLHF
TRBV9	TRBJ2-5	CASSKGGAQETQYF
TRBV3-1/TRBV3-2	TRBJ2-3	CASSHAASYFDTQYF
TRBV6-1	TRBJ2-5	CASSESRGTQYF
TRBV9	TRBJ2-3	CASSVTGTDTQYF
TRBV5-1	TRBJ2-1	CASSSAGLREQFF